This TCR beta chain was sequenced in a study of blood T cell repertoires in COVID-19. Background on the study: Material from acute and convalescent COVID-19 was sourced from the United States, Italy and Spain. T cells, B-cell-depleted T cells, or PBMCs supplied cDNA or gDNA.

The CDR3 is 17 amino acids. V shed 3 bases and J shed 1 base, with 18 bases lying between them. In germline, CDR1 is SGHVS, CDR2 FQNEAQ. Original analysis: Cell counts per sample came from amplifying reference gene primers. The table came from immunoSEQ multiplex PCR; TCRdb's copy has only in-frame clones and leaves some out. V, J and clone size reflect that table, while D and trimming were determined from the DNA. The sample records 160,000 or so clones, roughly 83% being singletons. The sequencing sample was made of peripheral blood. The rearrangement uses TRBV7-8 and TRBJ1-1; weak D call: TRBD1 (5 bases). This receptor was identified in a human donor in a cohort sampled during active COVID-19. The CDR3 DNA follows: TGTGCCAGCAGCTTGACCACCGGGGGGGTATCGAACACTGAAGCTTTCTTT. Translated, it gives CASSLTTGGVSNTEAFF.